This paragraph covers one TCR beta chain sequence. Its antigen is undetermined. Trimming removed 3 bases from V and 8 bases from J, with 12 bases in between. Germline CDR1 reads SSHAT; CDR2 reads FNYEAQ (reference sequence). The CDR3 runs to 13 residues. What was sequenced were expressed TCRB transcripts, since all of the isolated RNA had been reverse transcribed. Generated by immunoSEQ multiplex PCR, the TCRdb table keeps only in-frame clones and is missing some. The sample has around 280,000 clones, roughly 8% seen once. This specimen belongs to a study of beta chain features in type 1 diabetes. As for the study in general: There was similarity between patients and healthy donors in age, gender and cell yields.

Study-level points and caveats: When Type 1 diabetes patients were examined, their TCRB CDR3s proved moderately but significantly shorter in all four CD4+ subsets.

Populations isolated by sorting all had purity greater than 95%. The source is a woman aged 18-29 years in good health. Sequencing input: central memory CD4+ T cells from blood. The rearrangement joins TRBV7-7 to TRBJ2-3, with D maybe TRBD1 (5 bases). For the CDR3, the DNA is TGTGCCAGCAGCTTGCCCCCAAGGGGTACGCAGTATTTT. It codes for CASSLPPRGTQYF.